The source of this T cell receptor (beta chain) is a study of blood T cell repertoires in COVID-19. The V gene lost 7 bases and the J gene lost 0 bases, with 28 bases spanning the gap. CDR3 length: 20 amino acids. The germline gives CDR1 KGHSH, CDR2 LQKENI. Profiled with immunoSEQ multiplex PCR; TCRdb holds only in-frame clones, not every one. The top ten hold under 4% of the sample, which has under 200,000 clones, 65% to 85% seen once. This receptor was identified in a woman in her thirties who had been exposed to COVID-19. The V call is TRBV18, the J call TRBJ1-3, with D perhaps matching TRBD1 (6 bases). Sequencing was performed on PBMCs or T cells enriched from blood (not recorded which). Written as DNA, the CDR3 is TGTGCCAGCTACCGACACTTGGACAGACCTACACATTTCTCTGGAAACACCATATATTTT. Its translation is CASYRHLDRPTHFSGNTIYF.